Described below is a single T cell receptor (beta chain) sequence and its context. This sample was taken from a study of blood T cell repertoires in COVID-19. Study as a whole: Material from acute and convalescent COVID-19 was sourced from the United States, Italy and Spain. Sources were T cells, B-cell-depleted T cells, or PBMCs; the material itself was cDNA or gDNA.

Original methodology: From reference gene primer amplification, estimates of nucleated cell counts were derived. Here immunoSEQ multiplex PCR was the method, and the copy in TCRdb shows in-frame clones only, minus some. The V and J calls and the clone size are those of that table, but D and trimming were determined from the DNA. Here the sample spans around 100,000 clones, roughly 80% being singletons. The ends lost 10 bases at V and 4 bases at J; junction bases unmatched: 6. This CDR3 contains 13 residues. CDR1 MDHEN and CDR2 SYDVKM come from the germline V gene. The rearrangement uses TRBV28 and TRBJ1-5; 8 nucleotides line up with TRBD1. This sequence was found in a man in his fifties with active or convalescent COVID-19. The sequencing sample was made of peripheral blood. The CDR3, as DNA: TGTGCCACCAGACAGGGGTGGAATCAGCCCCAGCATTTT. Its translation: CATRQGWNQPQHF.